This entry is about one TCR beta chain. Trimming cost V 9 bases and J 5 bases; bases outside gene matches: 13. The CDR3 runs 14 residues. CDR1 and CDR2 from the germline V gene are SGHRS and YFSETQ. The entry originates in a study of preoperative IRX-2 immunotherapy in early breast cancer. Sample treatment: preoperative locoregional IRX-2 cytokine immunotherapy. Samples came from a phase Ib trial of preoperative locoregional IRX-2 cytokine immunotherapy. Data came from immunoSEQ multiplex PCR; TCRdb stores just in-frame clones and leaves some out. The table records fewer than 30,000 clones, 90% of them present only once.

This sample was taken from a patient treated with IRX-2 immunotherapy. The sequence came from a human donor with breast cancer. The V call is TRBV5-1, the J call TRBJ2-5; 7 positions match TRBD1. Here the CDR3 DNA reads TGCGCCACCCGAGGTGTAGGGGGCTTGGAGACCCAGTACTTC. It is translated as CATRGVGGLETQYF.